This T cell receptor (beta chain) was sequenced for a study of shared clonotypes between healthy human individuals. Donors included only healthy HIV-negative adults lacking recent acute infections or vaccinations. Trimming left V 1 base short and J 5 bases short, with 11 bases between. The CDR3 spans 14 residues. Looked up from germline, CDR1 is KGHSH and CDR2 is LQKENI. Sorted-subset replicate PCRs used 150 to 250 ng of genomic DNA. This amount corresponded to 30,000 to 35,000 T cell genomes. The table came from immunoSEQ multiplex PCR; TCRdb's copy has only in-frame clones and leaves some out. The sample holds about 1.1 million clones, about 84% seen once. General study findings and limits: A generally larger estimated richness was seen in naive subsets than in memory subsets. Owing to a small donor count, the genetic and exposure-history diversity represented was limited.

To note about this clone: Its antigen is currently unknown.

This chain uses TRBV18 with TRBJ2-5; perhaps TRBD1 as D (6 bases). The sequence was collected from a man between 18 and 35 years old in good health. Some clones in this sample may be carry-over from other donors' samples. The sequenced material came from memory CD4+ T cells from PBMCs. Subset denoted: CD45RA-negative fraction. The CDR3 DNA reads as TGTGCCAGCTCACCACAGACAGGTTGGGAGACCCAGTACTTC. Amino acid sequence: CASSPQTGWETQYF.